The rows below give T cell receptor beta chains drawn from one sample of a study of metastatic and nonmetastatic thyroid tumors. With MiXCR, TCRdb called clones anew from the PCR reads. The table shows around 28,000 clones, with 25% to 35% occurring only once. The sequenced sample consisted of blood. The receptors were gathered from a female donor with papillary thyroid cancer or a benign thyroid nodule (not recorded which). Some clones in this sample may be carry-over from other donors' samples. Both conserved end residues are part of each CDR3. D genes are given only for firm matches. Expanded clones get a size class; other rows say once, few or many, or leave the size out.

clone_size: few; v_call: TRBV6-2/TRBV6-3; j_call: TRBJ2-7; d_call: .; cdr3_aa: CASSRGLYEQYF; cdr3_nt: TGTGCCAGCAGCCGTGGACTATACGAGCAGTACTTC
clone_size: .; v_call: TRBV27; j_call: TRBJ1-1; d_call: .; cdr3_aa: CASSSPGHAGAEAFF; cdr3_nt: TGTGCCAGCAGTTCCCCCGGACATGCCGGAGCTGAAGCTTTCTTT
clone_size: .; v_call: TRBV9; j_call: TRBJ1-5; d_call: .; cdr3_aa: CASSVEDQPQHF; cdr3_nt: TGTGCCAGCAGCGTAGAGGATCAGCCCCAGCATTTT
clone_size: .; v_call: TRBV11-2; j_call: TRBJ2-5; d_call: .; cdr3_aa: CASSLGRDVQETQYF; cdr3_nt: TGTGCCAGCAGCTTAGGGCGGGATGTGCAAGAGACCCAGTACTTC
clone_size: many; v_call: TRBV20-1; j_call: TRBJ2-7; d_call: TRBD1; cdr3_aa: CSAAGTGLAVSSYEQYF; cdr3_nt: TGCAGTGCGGCCGGGACAGGGCTAGCGGTGAGCTCCTACGAGCAGTACTTC
clone_size: .; v_call: TRBV5-8; j_call: TRBJ2-1; d_call: TRBD2; cdr3_aa: CASAASGRTSYNEQFF; cdr3_nt: TGTGCCAGCGCAGCTAGCGGGAGAACATCCTACAATGAGCAGTTCTTC
clone_size: medium-sized; v_call: TRBV28; j_call: TRBJ2-5; d_call: .; cdr3_aa: CASKTLGMFESGETQYF; cdr3_nt: TGTGCCAGCAAAACTTTAGGGATGTTTGAGAGCGGAGAGACCCAGTACTTC
clone_size: .; v_call: TRBV20-1; j_call: TRBJ1-2; d_call: .; cdr3_aa: CSARDGQLYGYTF; cdr3_nt: TGCAGTGCTAGAGATGGACAGCTCTATGGCTACACCTTC
clone_size: few; v_call: TRBV6-1; j_call: TRBJ2-2; d_call: TRBD2; cdr3_aa: CASKDPTSGTNTGELFF; cdr3_nt: TGTGCCAGCAAGGACCCGACTAGCGGGACCAACACCGGGGAGCTGTTTTTT
clone_size: many; v_call: TRBV20-1; j_call: TRBJ2-7; d_call: .; cdr3_aa: CSARSDRDTYEQYF; cdr3_nt: TGCAGTGCTAGATCCGACCGGGACACCTACGAGCAGTACTTC
clone_size: many; v_call: TRBV9; j_call: TRBJ2-2; d_call: .; cdr3_aa: CASSERNTGELFF; cdr3_nt: TGTGCCAGCAGCGAGCGGAACACCGGGGAGCTGTTTTTT
clone_size: medium-sized; v_call: TRBV28; j_call: TRBJ1-2; d_call: TRBD1; cdr3_aa: CASSPRDREYYGYTF; cdr3_nt: TGTGCCAGCAGTCCCCGGGACAGGGAGTACTATGGCTACACCTTC
clone_size: .; v_call: TRBV7-2; j_call: TRBJ1-2; d_call: TRBD1; cdr3_aa: CASSLEWGTGGGYTF; cdr3_nt: TGTGCCAGCAGCTTAGAGTGGGGGACAGGGGGTGGCTACACCTTC
clone_size: .; v_call: TRBV5-1; j_call: TRBJ2-3; d_call: .; cdr3_aa: CASTHEDGTTDTQYF; cdr3_nt: TGCGCCAGCACCCATGAGGACGGGACTACAGATACGCAGTATTTT
clone_size: .; v_call: TRBV7-6; j_call: TRBJ2-7; d_call: .; cdr3_aa: CASSLYSSYEQYF; cdr3_nt: TGTGCCAGCAGCTTGTACAGTTCCTACGAGCAGTACTTC
clone_size: few; v_call: TRBV6-6; j_call: TRBJ1-1; d_call: .; cdr3_aa: CASSYRGPTEAFF; cdr3_nt: TGTGCCAGCAGTTACAGGGGCCCCACTGAAGCTTTCTTT
clone_size: many; v_call: TRBV7-8; j_call: TRBJ1-2; d_call: .; cdr3_aa: CASSLAVWTSHGYTF; cdr3_nt: TGTGCCAGCAGCTTAGCTGTCTGGACAAGCCATGGCTACACCTTC
clone_size: .; v_call: TRBV24-1; j_call: TRBJ2-3; d_call: .; cdr3_aa: CATSDLKSGDTQYF; cdr3_nt: TGTGCCACCAGTGATTTGAAATCGGGGGATACGCAGTATTTT
clone_size: few; v_call: TRBV2; j_call: TRBJ2-1; d_call: .; cdr3_aa: CASSEGGDEQFF; cdr3_nt: TGTGCCAGCAGTGAAGGTGGGGATGAGCAGTTCTTC
clone_size: few; v_call: TRBV6-1; j_call: TRBJ1-5; d_call: TRBD1; cdr3_aa: CASGTGGDQPQHF; cdr3_nt: TGTGCCAGCGGGACAGGGGGGGATCAGCCCCAGCATTTT
clone_size: .; v_call: TRBV28; j_call: TRBJ1-1; d_call: .; cdr3_aa: CASSAPGPRNTEAFF; cdr3_nt: TGTGCCAGCAGTGCCCCGGGACCTCGAAACACTGAAGCTTTCTTT
clone_size: .; v_call: TRBV20-1; j_call: TRBJ2-3; d_call: TRBD2; cdr3_aa: CSAREWASGGGTDTQYF; cdr3_nt: TGCAGTGCTAGAGAATGGGCTAGCGGGGGAGGCACAGATACGCAGTATTTT
clone_size: few; v_call: TRBV28; j_call: TRBJ2-1; d_call: .; cdr3_aa: CASSLGIAGSYNEQFF; cdr3_nt: TGTGCCAGCAGTTTAGGGATAGCAGGGTCTTACAATGAGCAGTTCTTC
clone_size: .; v_call: TRBV5-1; j_call: TRBJ2-2; d_call: .; cdr3_aa: CASSLTGFTGELFF; cdr3_nt: TGCGCCAGCAGTTTGACAGGTTTTACCGGGGAGCTGTTTTTT
clone_size: .; v_call: TRBV6-1; j_call: TRBJ1-1; d_call: .; cdr3_aa: CASIKDGNTEAFF; cdr3_nt: TGTGCCAGCATCAAAGACGGGAACACTGAAGCTTTCTTT
clone_size: medium-sized; v_call: TRBV28; j_call: TRBJ1-1; d_call: .; cdr3_aa: CASSHRGSHTEAFF; cdr3_nt: TGTGCCAGCAGCCATAGGGGTTCACACACTGAAGCTTTCTTT
clone_size: .; v_call: TRBV6-1; j_call: TRBJ2-7; d_call: .; cdr3_aa: CASSSYSTEVPTYEQYF; cdr3_nt: TGTGCCAGCAGCTCATACTCCACAGAGGTACCTACCTACGAGCAGTACTTC
clone_size: once; v_call: TRBV2; j_call: TRBJ2-7; d_call: TRBD2; cdr3_aa: CASRGWTSGSYSYEQYF; cdr3_nt: TGTGCCAGCAGGGGATGGACTAGCGGGAGTTATTCCTACGAGCAGTACTTC
clone_size: few; v_call: TRBV29-1; j_call: TRBJ2-7; d_call: TRBD2; cdr3_aa: CSVRLAETYEQYF; cdr3_nt: TGCAGCGTTCGACTAGCGGAAACCTACGAGCAGTACTTC
clone_size: few; v_call: TRBV5-1; j_call: TRBJ1-2; d_call: .; cdr3_aa: CASSLRDGNYGYTF; cdr3_nt: TGCGCCAGCAGCTTGCGGGACGGGAACTATGGCTACACCTTC
clone_size: few; v_call: TRBV10-2; j_call: TRBJ1-1; d_call: .; cdr3_aa: CASRQGGLNTEAFF; cdr3_nt: TGCGCCAGTAGACAAGGAGGGCTGAACACTGAAGCTTTCTTT
clone_size: .; v_call: TRBV20-1; j_call: TRBJ2-7; d_call: TRBD1; cdr3_aa: CSARSDRGGNPYEQYF; cdr3_nt: TGCAGTGCTAGGTCGGACAGGGGAGGAAACCCCTACGAGCAGTACTTC
clone_size: few; v_call: TRBV6-1; j_call: TRBJ2-2; d_call: .; cdr3_aa: CASRNQGLRVNTGELFF; cdr3_nt: TGTGCCAGCAGAAATCAGGGGTTACGCGTGAACACCGGGGAGCTGTTTTTT
clone_size: .; v_call: TRBV6-1; j_call: TRBJ1-5; d_call: .; cdr3_aa: CASTMEGTTRNQPQHF; cdr3_nt: TGTGCCAGCACGATGGAGGGAACCACTCGCAATCAGCCCCAGCATTTT
clone_size: .; v_call: TRBV6-2/TRBV6-3; j_call: TRBJ2-1; d_call: TRBD2; cdr3_aa: CASSYSLGRVNNEQFF; cdr3_nt: TGTGCCAGCAGTTACTCGTTAGGGAGGGTTAACAATGAGCAGTTCTTC
clone_size: many; v_call: TRBV10-3; j_call: TRBJ2-1; d_call: .; cdr3_aa: CAISESVGNEQFF; cdr3_nt: TGTGCCATCAGTGAGTCGGTAGGGAATGAGCAGTTCTTC
clone_size: few; v_call: TRBV28; j_call: TRBJ2-7; d_call: TRBD1; cdr3_aa: CASGRGGEGEQYF; cdr3_nt: TGTGCCAGCGGGCGAGGGGGCGAGGGCGAGCAGTACTTC
clone_size: .; v_call: TRBV7-2; j_call: TRBJ2-1; d_call: TRBD1; cdr3_aa: CASSRDRATAFTSYNEQFF; cdr3_nt: TGTGCCAGCAGTAGGGACAGGGCAACTGCTTTTACCTCCTACAATGAGCAGTTCTTC
clone_size: .; v_call: TRBV5-1; j_call: TRBJ1-3; d_call: .; cdr3_aa: CASSTPDPGNTIYF; cdr3_nt: TGCGCCAGCAGCACGCCGGATCCTGGAAACACCATATATTTT
clone_size: many; v_call: TRBV20-1; j_call: TRBJ1-1; d_call: .; cdr3_aa: CSAGTPGTKNTEAFF; cdr3_nt: TGCAGTGCTGGAACCCCTGGGACAAAGAACACTGAAGCTTTCTTT
clone_size: many; v_call: TRBV4-1; j_call: TRBJ2-3; d_call: TRBD2; cdr3_aa: CASSQVAGGRTDTQYF; cdr3_nt: TGCGCCAGCAGCCAAGTAGCGGGAGGGCGCACAGATACGCAGTATTTT
clone_size: .; v_call: TRBV5-1; j_call: TRBJ2-2; d_call: TRBD2; cdr3_aa: CASSPSGMNTGELFF; cdr3_nt: TGCGCCAGCAGCCCTAGCGGGATGAACACCGGGGAGCTGTTTTTT